Each of the 32 T cell receptor beta chains below was sequenced from the same sample in a study of somatic mutations in cytotoxic T cells in rheumatoid arthritis. Clones were sequenced by immunoSEQ multiplex PCR, and TCRdb holds only the in-frame ones, with some missing. The sample records more than 20,000 clones, roughly 86% being singletons. Source material: CD8+ T cells sorted from blood. The receptor set was obtained from a woman aged 50 to 65 in good health.

The chain links TRBV9 to TRBJ1-1; D unresolved. CDR3 length: 13 residues. The V end lost 3 bases, the J end lost 1 base, and 7 bases lay between the germline ends. Germline CDR1 reads SGDLS; CDR2 reads YYNGEE. DNA for the CDR3: TGTGCCAGCAGCGATGGAGGGAACACTGAAGCTTTCTTT. Protein: CASSDGGNTEAFF. Complete variable domain (other parts from reference TRBV9 and TRBJ1-1): DSGVTQTPKHLITATGQRVTLRCSPRSGDLSVYWYQQSLDQGLQFLIQYYNGEERAKGNILERFSAQQFPDLHSELNLSSLELGDSALYFCASSDGGNTEAFFGQGTRLTVV.

The J gene is TRBJ2-7, the V gene TRBV5-4, with 9 bases identical to TRBD1. The ends lost 5 bases at V and 3 bases at J; junction bases unmatched: 18. The CDR3 length is 18 residues. Looked up from germline, CDR1 is SGHNT and CDR2 is YYREEE (reference sequence). The CDR3: CASSRPGQGIGVGYEQYV. The CDR3 DNA sequence: TGTGCCAGCAGTCGACCGGGACAGGGAATTGGAGTGGGCTACGAGCAGTACGTC.

The chain carries TRBV6-5 and TRBJ2-3, with 8 bases fitting TRBD2. Germline V gene data show CDR1 as MNHEY and CDR2 as SVGAGI. After removal of 5 bases from V and 5 bases from J, the junction contained 9 bases not matched to a gene. The CDR3 contains 15 residues. DNA for the CDR3: TGTGCCAGCAGTCGGGTCGGGGGGGGCGGAGATACGCAGTATTTT. It encodes CASSRVGGGGDTQYF.

The chain recombines TRBV4-1 with TRBJ1-4; no firm D call. The CDR3 sequence is 16 residues long. Germline values: CDR1 MGHRA, CDR2 YSYEKL. V was trimmed by 2 bases and J by 6 bases, leaving 16 bases between them. The CDR3 here is CASSQTVGPGDEKLFF. CDR3 in DNA: TGCGCCAGCAGCCAAACGGTCGGGCCCGGGGATGAAAAACTGTTTTTT.

The table lists this clone with a count of one. The chain links TRBV28 to TRBJ2-4; D tentatively reads TRBD1 or TRBD2 (5 bases each). Trimming pared 5 bases from V and 7 bases from J, leaving 21 bases between. The CDR3 loop spans 16 amino acids. CDR1 and CDR2 (germline): MDHEN, SYDVKM. The CDR3 reads CASSTLSGTTWNIQYF. The CDR3 coding sequence is TGTGCCAGCAGTACCTTATCCGGGACGACGTGGAACATTCAGTACTTC.

The V and J genes are TRBV2 and TRBJ2-4; possible D gene TRBD1, 6 bases. Germline lookup yields CDR1 SNHLY and CDR2 FYNNEI. This CDR3 is 12 amino acids long. Trimming cost V 5 bases and J 6 bases, with 8 bases left between them. The CDR3 DNA is TGTGCCAGCAGTCTGGACAGAAACATTCAGTACTTC. Amino acids: CASSLDRNIQYF.

This clone occurred once. The genes are TRBV6-5 and TRBJ1-1, with a possible D match to TRBD1 (6 bases). V shed 0 bases and J shed 1 base, with 9 bases lying between them. Germline loops: CDR1 MNHEY, CDR2 SVGAGI. This CDR3 contains 15 residues. The DNA of the CDR3 is TGTGCCAGCAGTTACTCGGCAGGGGCGAACACTGAAGCTTTCTTT. Its protein is CASSYSAGANTEAFF.

The chain couples TRBV6-4 to TRBJ2-3, with D tentatively TRBD2 (6 bases). This CDR3 has 14 residues. Trimming removed 3 bases from V and 0 bases from J, with 7 bases in between. Germline CDR1 and CDR2: MRHNA and SNTAGT. CDR3 loop: CASSEAGSTDTQYF. In DNA form, the CDR3 reads TGTGCCAGCAGTGAGGCGGGGAGCACAGATACGCAGTATTTT.

This rearrangement joins TRBV7-9 to TRBJ2-1; 7 bases map to TRBD2. Germline trimming cut 3 bases from V and 4 bases from J; bases unmatched to any gene: 9. Germline assignment: CDR1 SEHNR and CDR2 FQNEAQ (reference sequence). This CDR3 region has 16 residues. The DNA of the CDR3 is TGTGCCAGCAGCTTGGGTTGGGGGGGGGAGTACAATGAGCAGTTCTTC. It encodes CASSLGWGGEYNEQFF.

The rearrangement joins TRBV7-2 to TRBJ2-7, with D tentatively TRBD1 (5 bases). CDR3 length: 13 amino acids. Trimming left V 3 bases short and J 3 bases short, with 9 bases between. In germline, CDR1 is SGHTA, CDR2 FQGNSA. CDR3 DNA sequence: TGTGCCAGCAGCTTCGACAGAAACTACGAGCAGTACGTC. It codes for CASSFDRNYEQYV.

The chain joins TRBV28 to TRBJ2-1; 9 bases agree with TRBD2. V lost 6 bases and J lost 3; bases outside the gene matches: 15. The CDR3 runs 18 residues. The V gene's germline CDR1 is MDHEN and CDR2 SYDVKM. The CDR3: CASSSSHGGGGLYNEQFF. The DNA for the CDR3 is TGTGCCAGCAGCAGCTCCCACGGCGGGGGGGGACTCTACAATGAGCAGTTCTTC.

The chain combines TRBV7-2 with TRBJ2-1; 10 positions agree with TRBD2. V lost 5 bases to trimming and J lost 8 bases; unmatched junction nucleotides: 12. Germline lookup yields CDR1 SGHTA and CDR2 FQGNSA. CDR3 length equals 16 residues. As DNA, the CDR3 is TGTGCCAGCAGCCCCAGCGTTAGCGGGGGGTCCTATGAGCAGTTCTTC. This gives the protein CASSPSVSGGSYEQFF.

This clone was seen just once. This chain uses TRBV5-5 with TRBJ1-2; 7 bases map to TRBD1. Germline-derived CDR1 and CDR2 are SGHKS and YYEKEE (reference sequence). The CDR3 sequence is 13 residues long. The V gene end was trimmed by 4 bases and the J gene end by 4 bases; junction bases not matched to a gene: 4. The CDR3 sequence: CASSPGQTYGYTF. In DNA form, the CDR3 reads TGTGCCAGCAGCCCGGGACAGACCTATGGCTACACCTTC.

This rearrangement joins TRBV28 to TRBJ1-5; 7 bases are a match to TRBD1. Germline V gives CDR1 MDHEN, CDR2 SYDVKM. The V gene end was trimmed by 5 bases and the J gene end by 0 bases; junction bases not matched to a gene: 4. The CDR3 runs to 15 residues. The CDR3 loop reads CASSTGTVSNQPQHF. CDR3 nucleotides: TGTGCCAGCAGTACTGGGACAGTTAGCAATCAGCCCCAGCATTTT.

The rearrangement joins TRBV2 to TRBJ1-4; D may be TRBD1 (5 bases). Per germline, CDR1 SNHLY and CDR2 FYNNEI. This CDR3 has 16 residues. V gave up 6 bases and J gave up 2 bases, with 16 bases separating them. Written as DNA, the CDR3 is TGTGCCAGCAGAAAACAGGCACCGGCGACTAATGAAAAACTGTTTTTT. It specifies CASRKQAPATNEKLFF.

This chain connects TRBV11-2 to TRBJ2-5, with D perhaps matching TRBD2 (5 bases). Trimming took 2 bases from V and 1 from J, leaving 8 bases between them. Germline lookup yields CDR1 SGHAT and CDR2 FQNNGV. The CDR3 contains 14 residues. CDR3 sequence: CASSLSGIQETQYF. The CDR3 nucleotides read TGTGCCAGCAGCTTATCCGGGATCCAAGAGACCCAGTACTTC.

The J gene is TRBJ1-6, the V gene TRBV28; D gene unclear. CDR3 length equals 14 residues. Germline values: CDR1 MDHEN, CDR2 SYDVKM. Deletions cut 2 bases from V and 4 bases from J, with 6 bases between. CDR3: CASSLTQYNSPLHF. DNA for the CDR3: TGTGCCAGCAGTTTAACACAGTATAATTCACCCCTCCACTTT.

The chain couples TRBV21-1 to TRBJ2-3; TRBD1 was called by the table and not checked on the DNA. TRBV21-1 is designated a pseudogene. The CDR3 sequence is 16 residues long. The CDR3 region has the DNA TGTGCCAGCCCCCCAGGCCCGCCAGATCAGTCAGATACGCAGTATTTT. Amino acid sequence: CASPPGPPDQSDTQYF.

This rearrangement joins TRBV21-1 to TRBJ2-7; the table gives TRBD1 as D, unverified against the DNA. TRBV21-1 constitutes a pseudogene. The CDR3 length is 14 residues. This CDR3 reads CASSKGAGGGEQYF. In DNA form, the CDR3 reads TGTGCCAGCAGCAAAGGAGCAGGGGGAGGCGAGCAGTACTTC.

The rearrangement uses TRBV7-9 and TRBJ2-7; no firm D call. The CDR3 spans 14 residues. The V gene's germline CDR1 is SEHNR and CDR2 FQNEAQ (reference sequence). Trimming left V 5 bases short and J 2 bases short, with 13 bases between. The CDR3 here is CASSPRQSAYEQYF. The CDR3 DNA reads TGTGCCAGCAGCCCACGTCAGTCAGCCTACGAGCAGTACTTC. The full variable domain, its missing parts supplied by reference TRBV7-9 and TRBJ2-7, is DTGVSQNPRHKITKRGQNVTFRCDPISEHNRLYWYRQTLGQGPEFLTYFQNEAQLEKSRLLSDRFSAERPKGSFSTLEIQRTEQGDSAMYLCASSPRQSAYEQYFGPGTRLTVT.

The V call is TRBV21-1, the J call TRBJ1-1; the tabulated D call, TRBD1, remains unverified against the DNA. TRBV21-1 is classified as a pseudogene. The CDR3 loop spans 17 amino acids. CDR3 sequence (DNA): TGTGCCAGCAGCAAACTAGACAGGGGGGTCTGGAGCACTGAAGCTTTCTTT. Amino acids: CASSKLDRGVWSTEAFF.

V gene TRBV1 combines with J gene TRBJ2-7. TRBV1 represents a pseudogene. The CDR3 is 16 amino acids. The chain's CDR3 is CTSSQELAPNSYEQYF. CDR3 nucleotide sequence: TGCACCAGCAGCCAAGAATTGGCCCCTAACTCCTACGAGCAGTACTTC.

The CDR3 is CASSYSGRLNTEAFF. In DNA, the CDR3 is TGTGCCAGCAGTTACTCGGGGAGGCTCAACACTGAAGCTTTCTTT. The chain joins TRBV6-5 to TRBJ1-1; D is ambiguous. The CDR3 is made up of 15 amino acids. Per germline, CDR1 MNHEY and CDR2 SVGAGI. V lost 0 bases and J lost 2, with 10 bases in between.

This clone occurred once. This rearrangement joins TRBV13 to TRBJ2-1; 12 nucleotides agree with TRBD2. Germline CDR1 is PRHDT and CDR2 is FYEKMQ (reference sequence). CDR3 length equals 16 residues. The trim removed 5 bases at V and 6 bases at J, leaving 8 bases unmatched. In DNA form, the CDR3 reads TGTGCCAGCAGCCAAATGACTAGCGGGGGTGGCAATGAGCAGTTCTTC. Its protein is CASSQMTSGGGNEQFF. Using reference TRBV13 and TRBJ2-1 for the parts outside the CDR3, the full variable domain is AAGVIQSPRHLIKEKRETATLKCYPIPRHDTVYWYQQGPGQDPQFLISFYEKMQSDKGSIPDRFSAQQFSDYHSELNMSSLELGDSALYFCASSQMTSGGGNEQFFGPGTRLTVL.

J is TRBJ2-1 and V is TRBV4-1; D gene uncertain. Trimming removed 0 bases at V and 7 bases at J, with 13 bases between. The germline V gene encodes CDR1 MGHRA and CDR2 YSYEKL. The CDR3 contains 15 residues. The CDR3 is CASSQDPLSGNEQFF. CDR3 sequence (DNA): TGCGCCAGCAGCCAAGATCCGCTTTCAGGAAATGAGCAGTTCTTC.

The V call is TRBV6-1, the J call TRBJ1-1, with D possibly TRBD1 on 5 matching bases. V lost 4 bases, J lost 4 bases, and 10 bases lay in between. The CDR3 is 13 amino acids. Germline values: CDR1 MNHNS, CDR2 SASEGT. The CDR3 loop is CASSGGGLTEAFF. In DNA form, the CDR3 reads TGTGCCAGCAGTGGGGGGGGTCTCACTGAAGCTTTCTTT.

The V gene is TRBV19, the J gene TRBJ2-1, with D hard to call. Germline V gene lookup returns CDR1 LNHDA and CDR2 SQIVND (reference sequence). V was trimmed by 3 bases and J by 4 bases, leaving 13 bases between them. This CDR3 has 15 residues. The CDR3 spells CASSMLELEYNEQFF. In nucleotides, the CDR3 is TGTGCCAGTAGTATGCTCGAGTTAGAGTACAATGAGCAGTTCTTC.

This chain uses TRBV7-2 with TRBJ2-3, with 7 bases aligning to TRBD2. This CDR3 spans 15 amino acids. The V gene's germline CDR1 is SGHTA and CDR2 FQGNSA. Losses at the gene ends were 5 bases for V and 4 bases for J; bases not matched to a gene: 9. The CDR3 coding sequence is TGTGCCAGCAGCATTAGCGGGCCTCGAGCAGATACGCAGTATTTT. It is translated as CASSISGPRADTQYF.

This clone was seen a single time. The chain has TRBV5-6 and TRBJ2-4; 7 bases line up with TRBD1. V trimming: 2 bases; J trimming: 4 bases; junction bases outside the gene matches: 12. CDR3 size: 17 residues. Germline values: CDR1 SGHDT, CDR2 YYEEEE. CDR3 region: CASSFLTGTPSKNIQYF. In nucleotides, the CDR3 is TGTGCCAGCAGCTTCTTGACAGGGACCCCGTCAAAAAACATTCAGTACTTC.

The CDR3 nucleotides are TGCGCCAGCAGCTTGGGGGGGCCAAGCGGGGTAGATGAGCAGTACGTC. Amino acids: CASSLGGPSGVDEQYV. The V call is TRBV5-1, the J call TRBJ2-7; a weak D match, TRBD2 (7 bases). Trimming cost V 0 bases and J 7 bases, with 20 bases left between them. This CDR3 is 16 amino acids long. Germline CDR1 is SGHRS and CDR2 is YFSETQ.

This rearrangement joins TRBV9 to TRBJ2-2; no clear D. Germline V gene data show CDR1 as SGDLS and CDR2 as YYNGEE. V gave up 0 bases and J gave up 6 bases, with 9 bases separating them. CDR3 length equals 14 residues. Written as DNA, the CDR3 is TGTGCCAGCAGCGTAGAACAACGACCCGGGGAGCTGTTTTTT. This translates into CASSVEQRPGELFF.

This clone was counted between two and nine times. The junction shows a germline mismatch at one end, possibly a read error. The chain carries TRBV7-9 and TRBJ1-2, with no clear D. Germline V gives CDR1 SEHNR, CDR2 FQNEAQ (reference sequence). This CDR3 spans 10 amino acids. The CDR3 coding sequence is TGTGCCAGCAGTATAACGGACTTCCACTTC. The encoded protein is CASSITDFHF.